Listed below are T cell receptor beta chains from one sample, sequenced in a study of blood T cell repertoires in COVID-19. Generated by immunoSEQ multiplex PCR, the TCRdb table keeps only in-frame clones and is missing some. The data hold about 130,000 clones, with around 73% observed a single time. The sequenced sample was peripheral blood. These TCRs come from a man aged 60 to 75 who had recovered from COVID-19. The CDR3 runs from the conserved cysteine through the conserved F or W. The D gene is left open where the match is weak. Rows give clone size only sometimes, using once, few, many, or a class for an expanded clone.

D gene | J gene | V gene | clone size | CDR3 protein | CDR3 DNA
NA | TRBJ1-5 | TRBV7-8 | NA | CASSVRDIQPQHF | TGTGCCAGCAGCGTACGGGACATTCAGCCCCAGCATTTT
NA | TRBJ2-3 | TRBV7-2 | once | CASSLQWTGGNTQYF | TGTGCCAGCAGCCTCCAATGGACCGGGGGAAATACGCAGTATTTT
NA | TRBJ2-4 | TRBV28 | NA | CASASTAVDIQYF | TGTGCCAGCGCCTCGACAGCCGTGGACATTCAGTACTTC
TRBD1 | TRBJ2-7 | TRBV13 | NA | CASSRGPGQSYEQYF | TGTGCCAGCAGCAGGGGGCCGGGACAGAGCTACGAGCAGTACTTC
TRBD2 | TRBJ2-5 | TRBV25-1 | NA | CASSNPGGGETQYF | TGTGCCAGCAGTAACCCGGGGGGGGGAGAGACCCAGTACTTC
TRBD2 | TRBJ2-5 | TRBV5-1 | NA | CASSPGLAAQETQYF | TGCGCCAGCAGCCCGGGACTAGCGGCACAAGAGACCCAGTACTTC
TRBD1 | TRBJ1-1 | TRBV30 | NA | CAWRGTGSGAFF | TGTGCCTGGAGAGGGACAGGCTCTGGGGCTTTCTTT
NA | TRBJ1-2 | TRBV28 | NA | CASSRLPESAGYTF | TGTGCCAGCAGCCGACTCCCTGAGTCGGCGGGCTACACCTTC
NA | TRBJ1-4 | TRBV7-9 | NA | CASSLVTGQNEKLFF | TGTGCCAGCAGCTTGGTGACAGGCCAGAATGAAAAACTGTTTTTT
NA | TRBJ1-1 | TRBV2 | NA | CASRAEGAMNTEAFF | TGTGCCAGCAGGGCGGAGGGAGCTATGAACACTGAAGCTTTCTTT
NA | TRBJ1-3 | TRBV6-1 | few | CASRSTRAGNTIYF | TGTGCCAGCAGGTCTACTAGGGCCGGAAACACCATATATTTT
NA | TRBJ2-5 | TRBV24-1 | NA | CATSDWREGHETQYF | TGTGCCACCAGTGATTGGAGGGAGGGACACGAGACCCAGTACTTC
TRBD1 | TRBJ1-1 | TRBV11-2 | NA | CASSPRQGPSTEAFF | TGTGCCAGCAGCCCTCGACAGGGGCCTAGTACTGAAGCTTTCTTT
NA | TRBJ1-5 | TRBV4-3 | NA | CASSQDPQGRQPQHF | TGCGCCAGCAGCCAAGACCCCCAGGGAAGGCAGCCCCAGCATTTT
NA | TRBJ2-3 | TRBV7-8 | few | CASSPSPSGGTDTQYF | TGTGCCAGCAGCCCGTCCCCGTCGGGAGGCACAGATACGCAGTATTTT
NA | TRBJ1-2 | TRBV4-1 | once | CASSQVGHLFF | TGCGCCAGCAGCCAAGTCGGACACTTATTCTTC
TRBD1 | TRBJ2-6 | TRBV19 | NA | CASSIPPGQGPSGANVLTF | TGTGCCAGTAGTATTCCTCCCGGACAGGGGCCCTCTGGGGCCAACGTCCTGACTTTC
TRBD1 | TRBJ2-4 | TRBV5-6 | NA | CASSLGDSKNIQYF | TGTGCCAGCAGCTTGGGGGACAGCAAAAACATTCAGTACTTC
TRBD2 | TRBJ2-3 | TRBV7-9 | NA | CASSDTSGSTDTQYF | TGTGCCAGCAGCGATACTAGCGGGAGCACAGATACGCAGTATTTT
TRBD1 | TRBJ1-2 | TRBV15 | NA | CATSRDNRGSGGYTF | TGTGCCACCAGCAGAGATAACAGGGGCTCGGGTGGCTACACCTTC
NA | TRBJ1-1 | TRBV5-4 | NA | CASSYGVRDTEAFF | TGTGCCAGCAGCTACGGGGTTCGAGACACTGAAGCTTTCTTT
TRBD2 | TRBJ2-3 | TRBV10-3 | NA | CAISPGRRGGDTQYF | TGTGCCATCAGCCCGGGACGGCGGGGGGGGGATACGCAGTATTTT
NA | TRBJ1-2 | TRBV5-6 | NA | CASNRGGGYGYTF | TGTGCCAGCAACCGGGGTGGTGGCTATGGCTACACCTTC
NA | TRBJ2-5 | TRBV19 | NA | CASSIRSPVGETQYF | TGTGCCAGTAGTATTCGGTCCCCCGTCGGGGAGACCCAGTACTTC
NA | TRBJ1-4 | TRBV5-1 | NA | CASSPRTRDGKLFF | TGCGCCAGCAGCCCTCGGACAAGGGATGGAAAACTGTTTTTT
NA | TRBJ2-7 | TRBV6-1 | NA | CASSEVHGEPYEQYF | TGTGCCAGCAGTGAAGTGCACGGGGAGCCCTACGAGCAGTACTTC
TRBD2 | TRBJ2-1 | TRBV25-1 | NA | CASSDLGSGTYNEQFF | TGTGCCAGCAGTGACTTAGGGAGCGGGACCTACAATGAGCAGTTCTTC
TRBD1 | TRBJ1-6 | TRBV4-3 | once | CASSPGTGGNSPLHF | TGCGCCAGCAGCCCCGGGACAGGGGGTAATTCACCCCTCCACTTT
TRBD1 | TRBJ1-6 | TRBV28 | few | CASRLRDREYNSPLHF | TGTGCCAGCAGACTAAGGGACAGGGAATATAATTCACCCCTCCACTTT
TRBD1 | TRBJ1-1 | TRBV2 | NA | CASRVRDSNTEAFF | TGTGCCAGCAGAGTCCGGGACAGCAACACTGAAGCTTTCTTT
NA | TRBJ2-5 | TRBV7-7 | NA | CASSLAATGGETQYF | TGTGCTAGCAGCTTAGCCGCGACAGGTGGGGAGACCCAGTACTTC
TRBD2 | TRBJ2-1 | TRBV11-1 | NA | CASSSTSGGGSEQFF | TGTGCCAGCAGCTCTACTAGCGGGGGGGGTAGTGAGCAGTTCTTC
TRBD1 | TRBJ2-3 | TRBV19 | NA | CASRTGVDTDTQYF | TGTGCCAGTAGAACAGGGGTTGATACAGATACGCAGTATTTT
NA | TRBJ2-7 | TRBV7-9 | NA | CASSLVLGVGEQYF | TGTGCCAGCAGCTTAGTTTTGGGCGTAGGTGAGCAGTACTTC
NA | TRBJ2-7 | TRBV18 | once | CASSPDTYEQYF | TGTGCCAGCTCACCGGACACCTACGAGCAGTACTTC
TRBD1 | TRBJ1-1 | TRBV19 | NA | CASSGWTGGTTEAFF | TGTGCCAGTAGTGGCTGGACAGGGGGAACGACTGAAGCTTTCTTT
NA | TRBJ2-2 | TRBV27 | once | CASSLSRQLGAGELFF | TGTGCCAGCAGTTTAAGTCGACAGCTAGGAGCCGGGGAGCTGTTTTTT
NA | TRBJ1-5 | TRBV28 | NA | CASSSPAGDQPQHF | TGTGCCAGCAGTAGCCCGGCGGGTGATCAGCCCCAGCATTTT
NA | TRBJ1-1 | TRBV30 | NA | CAWTYSGGEAFF | TGTGCCTGGACCTACAGCGGCGGCGAAGCTTTCTTT
TRBD2 | TRBJ2-3 | TRBV10-2 | NA | CASSEPFSGGASTDTQYF | TGCGCCAGCAGTGAGCCCTTTAGCGGGGGGGCCTCAACAGATACGCAGTATTTT
TRBD2 | TRBJ2-7 | TRBV27 | many | CASSQLAGRIYEQYF | TGTGCCAGCAGCCAACTAGCGGGCCGCATCTACGAGCAGTACTTC
NA | TRBJ2-6 | TRBV5-1 | NA | CASSFGETGANVLTF | TGCGCCAGCAGCTTCGGGGAGACTGGGGCCAACGTCCTGACTTTC
NA | TRBJ2-5 | TRBV3-1/TRBV3-2 | NA | CASSQGDWQETQYF | TGTGCCAGCAGCCAAGGGGACTGGCAAGAGACCCAGTACTTC
TRBD2 | TRBJ2-2 | TRBV19 | NA | CASSPGGRQPTGELFF | TGTGCCAGTAGTCCGGGGGGACGCCAACCAACCGGGGAGCTGTTTTTT
NA | TRBJ1-1 | TRBV7-9 | NA | CASSSMAGTEAFF | TGTGCCAGCAGCTCAATGGCGGGCACTGAAGCTTTCTTT